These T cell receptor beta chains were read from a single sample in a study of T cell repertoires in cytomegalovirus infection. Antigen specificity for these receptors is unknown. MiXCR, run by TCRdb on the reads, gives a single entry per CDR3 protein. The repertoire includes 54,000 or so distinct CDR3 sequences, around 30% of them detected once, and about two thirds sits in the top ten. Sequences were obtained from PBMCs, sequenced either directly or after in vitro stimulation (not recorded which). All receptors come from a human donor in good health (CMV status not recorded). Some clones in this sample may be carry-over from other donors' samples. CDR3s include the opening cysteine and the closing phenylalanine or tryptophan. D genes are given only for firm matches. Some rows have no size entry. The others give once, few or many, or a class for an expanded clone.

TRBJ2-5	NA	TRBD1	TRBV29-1	CSVEDRGETQYF	TGCAGCGTTGAAGACAGGGGGGAGACCCAGTACTTC
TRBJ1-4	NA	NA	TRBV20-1	CSAPGSNEKLFF	TGCAGTGCCCCTGGGTCTAATGAAAAACTGTTTTTT
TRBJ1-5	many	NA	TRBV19	CASSTRNRDLPLPQHF	TGTGCCAGTAGTACACGGAACAGGGACCTTCCCCTGCCCCAGCATTTT
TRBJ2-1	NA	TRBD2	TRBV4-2	CASSTRASGGLNEQFF	TGTGCCAGCAGCACGAGGGCTAGCGGGGGGTTAAATGAGCAGTTCTTC
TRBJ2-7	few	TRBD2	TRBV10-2	CASSELAGGSYEQYF	TGCGCCAGCAGTGAGCTAGCGGGAGGTTCCTACGAGCAGTACTTC
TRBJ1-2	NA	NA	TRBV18	CASSPVLQGPSTF	TGTGCCAGCTCACCGGTATTACAGGGCCCATCCACCTTC
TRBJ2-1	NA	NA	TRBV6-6	CASPPQAGYVYNEQFF	TGTGCCAGCCCCCCGCAAGCCGGGTATGTCTACAATGAGCAGTTCTTC
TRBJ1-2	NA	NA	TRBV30	CAWNDNYGYTF	TGTGCCTGGAACGATAACTATGGCTACACCTTC
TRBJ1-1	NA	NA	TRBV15	CATSRSRGITEAFF	TGTGCCACCAGCAGATCGCGGGGAATCACTGAAGCTTTCTTT
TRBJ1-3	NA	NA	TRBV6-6	CASTIGNTIYF	TGTGCCAGCACTATCGGAAACACCATATATTTT
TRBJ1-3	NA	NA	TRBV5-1	CASSSEGSGNTIYF	TGCGCCAGCAGCTCTGAAGGGTCTGGAAACACCATATATTTT
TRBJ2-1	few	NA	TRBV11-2	CASSSYTYNEQFF	TGTGCCAGCAGCTCGTACACCTACAATGAGCAGTTCTTC
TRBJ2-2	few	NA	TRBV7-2	CASSSSGGIGELFF	TGTGCCAGCAGCTCTTCAGGGGGGATCGGGGAGCTGTTTTTT
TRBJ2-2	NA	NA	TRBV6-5	CASSRQGIPTGELFF	TGTGCCAGCAGTCGTCAGGGGATCCCCACCGGGGAGCTGTTTTTT
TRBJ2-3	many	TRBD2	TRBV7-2	CASSLAASGPTQYF	TGTGCCAGCAGCTTAGCCGCTAGCGGGCCGACGCAGTATTTT
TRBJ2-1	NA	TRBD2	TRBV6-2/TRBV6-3	CASRPLAGVTYNEQFF	TGTGCCAGCAGACCTCTAGCGGGAGTTACCTACAATGAGCAGTTCTTC
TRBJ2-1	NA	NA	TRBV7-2	CASSQTQGFSFGYEQFF	TGTGCCAGCAGCCAAACGCAGGGCTTTTCTTTTGGGTATGAGCAGTTCTTC
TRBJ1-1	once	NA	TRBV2	CASSLVAAMNTEAFF	TGTGCCAGCAGTTTGGTGGCGGCTATGAACACTGAAGCTTTCTTT
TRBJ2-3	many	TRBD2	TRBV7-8	CASSWTSGEGLADTQYF	TGTGCCAGCAGCTGGACTAGCGGGGAGGGATTGGCAGATACGCAGTATTTT
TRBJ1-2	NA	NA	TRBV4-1	CASSQVGEIYGYTF	TGCGCCAGCAGCCAAGTGGGGGAAATCTATGGCTACACCTTC
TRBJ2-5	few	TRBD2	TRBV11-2	CASSLDSWGLAEGTQYF	TGTGCCAGCAGCTTAGATTCTTGGGGACTAGCCGAGGGGACCCAGTACTTC
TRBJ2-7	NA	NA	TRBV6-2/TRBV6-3	CASSSVGEQYF	TGTGCCAGCAGTTCGGTAGGCGAGCAGTACTTC
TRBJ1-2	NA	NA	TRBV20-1	CSAREGSYYGYTF	TGCAGTGCTAGGGAGGGGTCCTACTATGGCTACACCTTC
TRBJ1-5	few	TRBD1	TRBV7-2	CASSSSGQGINQPQHF	TGTGCCAGCAGCTCATCAGGACAGGGCATCAATCAGCCCCAGCATTTT
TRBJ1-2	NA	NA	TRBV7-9	CASSLEARGYGYTF	TGTGCCAGCAGCTTAGAGGCCAGAGGCTATGGCTACACCTTC
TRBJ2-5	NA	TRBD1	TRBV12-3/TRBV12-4	CASTSLGQGPQETQYF	TGTGCCAGCACCTCTTTGGGACAGGGCCCCCAAGAGACCCAGTACTTC
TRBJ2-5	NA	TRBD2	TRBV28	CVSERELGETQYF	TGTGTCAGTGAGCGGGAGTTAGGAGAGACCCAGTACTTC
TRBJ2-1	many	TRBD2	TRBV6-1	CASSDQTSGTTEQFF	TGTGCCAGCAGTGATCAGACTAGCGGGACTACGGAGCAGTTCTTC
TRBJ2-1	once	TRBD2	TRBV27	CASSLEVRTSGANEQFF	TGTGCCAGCAGTTTAGAGGTTAGGACTAGCGGGGCCAATGAGCAGTTCTTC
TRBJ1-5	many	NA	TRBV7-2	CASSLDSNQPQHF	TGTGCCAGCAGCTTAGATAGCAATCAGCCCCAGCATTTT
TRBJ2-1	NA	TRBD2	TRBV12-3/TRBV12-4	CASSLRTSGNEQFF	TGTGCCAGCAGTTTACGGACTAGCGGGAATGAGCAGTTCTTC
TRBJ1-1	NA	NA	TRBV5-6	CASSLGPVGLGNTEAFF	TGTGCCAGCAGCTTGGGACCGGTGGGATTAGGGAACACTGAAGCTTTCTTT
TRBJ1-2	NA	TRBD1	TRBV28	CASSSGQGPGYTF	TGTGCCAGCAGTTCCGGACAGGGGCCTGGCTACACCTTC
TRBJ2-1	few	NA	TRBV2	CASSTQLSYNEQFF	TGTGCCAGCAGTACACAACTCTCCTACAATGAGCAGTTCTTC
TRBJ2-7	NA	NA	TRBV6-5	CASSPSIPPSYEQYF	TGTGCCAGCAGTCCCAGCATCCCGCCATCCTACGAGCAGTACTTC
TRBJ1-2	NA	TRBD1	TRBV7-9	CASSVRDRGGYTF	TGTGCCAGCAGCGTCCGGGACAGGGGTGGCTACACCTTC
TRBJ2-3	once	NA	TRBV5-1	CASSLNGKTLGGQYF	TGCGCCAGCAGCTTAAATGGTAAAACCCTCGGTGGGCAGTATTTT